The clone carrying this TCR beta chain was detected only a few times. Its cognate antigen is unknown. Constant-segment primers were used for 5'RACE, and the resulting TCR alpha and TCR beta cDNA libraries carried sample barcodes and UMIs. From the 5' RACE reads, TCRdb called clonotypes with MiXCR, one entry per CDR3 protein. This table has approximately 300,000 distinct CDR3 sequences, approximately 16% appearing once. The data stem from a study of T-cell memory formation after mild COVID-19. General study points: For contracting clones, CD4+ ones sat mainly in CM and EM, CD8+ in EMRA. Nothing showed for sure that second-wave clones peaking on day 37 were SARS-CoV-2 specific.

The specimen was PBMCs or a T cell subset sorted from them (not recorded which). The receptor comes from a man in his late teens or twenties who had mild COVID-19 (a few samples of this study predate the infection). Cell type and time point are not known.

The CDR3 bases are TGTGCCAGCAGCTTAGCCGGTGGCGGGGGGGCCTCGAAGACCCAGTACTTC. Translating it yields CASSLAGGGGASKTQYF. The V gene is TRBV11-2, the J gene TRBJ2-5; 9 nucleotides match TRBD2. The CDR3 sequence is 17 residues long. The V gene end was trimmed by 1 base and the J gene end by 6 bases; junction bases not matched to a gene: 12. The germline CDR1 and CDR2 sequences are SGHAT and FQNNGV. Looking up the rest from reference TRBV11-2 and TRBJ2-5 gives the full variable domain: EAGVAQSPRYKIIEKRQSVAFWCNPISGHATLYWYQQILGQGPKLLIQFQNNGVVDDSQLPKDRFSAERLKGVDSTLKIQPAKLEDSAVYLCASSLAGGGGASKTQYFGPGTRLLVL.